Listed here are 7 T cell receptor beta chains from one sample, sequenced in a study of T-cell reconstitution after alpha-beta-depleted transplantation in children. Unique molecular identifiers were built into the TCRbeta library. One entry per CDR3 protein, called by TCRdb with MiXCR from the PCR reads. Here the sample spans about 400,000 distinct CDR3 sequences, approximately 20% being singletons. Material: PBMCs from the stem cell graft donor, obtained from the stem cell graft. These receptors all stem from a human donor who donated a stem cell graft to a child with acute myeloid leukemia.

The gene calls are TRBV6-5 and TRBJ1-1; no clear D gene. The CDR3 extends over 13 amino acids. Trimming pared 7 bases from V and 5 bases from J, leaving 14 bases between. CDR1 is MNHEY, CDR2 SVGAGI, per germline. CDR3 DNA sequence: TGTGCCAGCACCGTCGGGGATGGGACTGAAGCTTTCTTT. This translates into CASTVGDGTEAFF.

This clonotype has more than one count but fewer than ten. This chain joins TRBV29-1 and TRBJ1-2; a possible D gene is TRBD1 (6 bases). Germline CDR1 reads SQVTM; CDR2 reads ANQGSEA. Deletions cut 7 bases from V and 2 bases from J, with 20 bases between. The CDR3 has 15 residues. In DNA form, the CDR3 reads TGCAGCGCCCGGGACACCATAGGGGCCAACTATGGCTACACCTTC. Its translation: CSARDTIGANYGYTF.

The chain carries TRBV29-1 and TRBJ1-2, with 8 bases aligning to TRBD1. This CDR3 contains 14 residues. From germline, CDR1 is SQVTM and CDR2 ANQGSEA. V lost 1 base to trimming and J lost 3 bases; unmatched junction nucleotides: 4. CDR3 region: CSVEGTGGDYGYTF. The CDR3 DNA sequence: TGCAGCGTTGAAGGAACAGGGGGGGACTATGGCTACACCTTC.

The chain has TRBV4-1 and TRBJ2-7, with D perhaps TRBD2 (6 bases). The CDR3 contains 14 residues. Germline values: CDR1 MGHRA, CDR2 YSYEKL. The V and J ends lost 5 bases and 4 bases respectively, with 15 bases between them. The CDR3 DNA reads as TGCGCCAGCAGCGGAGGGTTTAGGTCGTACGAGCAGTACTTC. Amino acid sequence: CASSGGFRSYEQYF.

The sample holds a few counts of this clonotype. This sequence joins TRBV5-1 and TRBJ1-2; maybe TRBD1 (5 bases). Germline V gene sequence: CDR1 SGHRS, CDR2 YFSETQ. Trimming pared 3 bases from V and 6 bases from J, leaving 15 bases between. The CDR3 has 14 residues. The CDR3 loop reads CASSSLPQGNGYTF. The CDR3 DNA sequence: TGCGCCAGCAGCTCCTTACCTCAGGGAAATGGCTACACCTTC.

The V call is TRBV12-3 or TRBV12-4, the J call TRBJ2-1; 8 positions agree with TRBD2. CDR3 size: 12 residues. Germline trimming cut 2 bases from V and 12 bases from J; bases unmatched to any gene: 3. The CDR3: CASSLTAGGQFF. The CDR3 DNA is TGTGCCAGCAGTTTAACGGCGGGAGGGCAGTTCTTC.

This clonotype has at least ten counts. J is TRBJ1-4 and V is TRBV25-1, with TRBD1 as a possible D gene (6 bases). V lost 2 bases to trimming and J lost 5 bases, with 18 bases between them. The CDR3 runs 17 residues. CDR1 and CDR2 (germline): MGHDK, SYGVNS. This CDR3 reads CASSEPPYREGNEKLFF. The CDR3 DNA reads as TGTGCCAGCAGTGAACCTCCCTACAGGGAAGGGAATGAAAAACTGTTTTTT. The full variable domain, in which reference TRBV25-1 and TRBJ1-4 provide the parts outside the CDR3, is EADIYQTPRYLVIGTGKKITLECSQTMGHDKMYWYQQDPGMELHLIHYSYGVNSTEKGDLSSESTVSRIRTEHFPLTLESARPSHTSQYLCASSEPPYREGNEKLFFGSGTQLSVL.